Listed below are T cell receptor beta chains from one sample, sequenced in a study of blood T cells in healthy people across ages. TCRdb fed the 5' RACE reads into MiXCR, producing one record per CDR3 protein. The repertoire includes roughly 700,000 distinct CDR3 sequences, 45% to 50% of them detected once, and 25% to 35% sits in the top ten. Sequencing input: blood. Receptor source: a woman aged 55-70 years in good health. Each CDR3 is given with its conserved first and last residue. D genes are given only for firm matches. Rows give clone size only sometimes, using once, few, many, or a class for an expanded clone.

TRBV28	TRBJ2-1	many	TRBD2	CASSLAQSGSGHNEQFF	TGTGCCAGCAGTTTAGCCCAGAGCGGGAGTGGTCACAATGAGCAGTTCTTC
TRBV2	TRBJ2-7	few	NA	CASRTVYEQYF	TGTGCCAGCAGGACCGTCTACGAGCAGTACTTC
TRBV12-3/TRBV12-4	TRBJ2-7	NA	NA	CASTHSGSVGEQYF	TGTGCCAGCACCCATTCCGGGTCCGTCGGGGAGCAGTACTTC
TRBV7-7	TRBJ2-5	few	NA	CASSLGTTTPSTLQETQYF	TGTGCCAGCAGCTTAGGGACGACAACACCATCGACCCTCCAAGAGACCCAGTACTTC
TRBV4-3	TRBJ2-7	NA	NA	CASSKAIRVDEQYF	TGCGCCAGCAGTAAGGCTATCCGGGTCGATGAGCAGTACTTC
TRBV29-1	TRBJ2-3	NA	NA	CSVRQASGTDTQYF	TGCAGCGTCCGACAGGCGAGCGGCACAGATACGCAGTATTTT
TRBV6-2/TRBV6-3	TRBJ2-7	NA	NA	CASSYRGLQTYEQYF	TGTGCCAGCAGTTACAGGGGACTGCAAACCTACGAGCAGTACTTC
TRBV10-2	TRBJ2-6	NA	NA	CASSESTGGGANVLTF	TGCGCCAGCAGTGAGTCGACCGGGGGTGGGGCCAACGTCCTGACTTTC
TRBV20-1	TRBJ1-2	few	NA	CSVNRQTGGYTF	TGCAGTGTGAACAGGCAAACCGGTGGCTACACCTTC
TRBV7-9	TRBJ2-5	NA	TRBD2	CASSLGAAGVGEQYF	TGTGCCAGCAGCTTGGGGGCAGCGGGAGTAGGTGAGCAGTACTTC
TRBV6-1	TRBJ1-4	NA	TRBD1	CASRPSTDRAREKLFF	TGTGCCAGCAGACCCTCCACAGACAGGGCGCGCGAAAAACTGTTTTTT
TRBV20-1	TRBJ1-1	NA	NA	CSAVGRNTEAFF	TGCAGTGCTGTAGGTCGGAACACTGAAGCTTTCTTT
TRBV10-3	TRBJ1-1	few	TRBD1	CAISELQGVKTEAFF	TGTGCCATCAGTGAGCTCCAGGGGGTGAAAACTGAAGCTTTCTTT
TRBV29-1	TRBJ2-7	NA	TRBD1	CSVGQELDEQYF	TGCAGCGTAGGACAGGAACTCGACGAGCAGTACTTC
TRBV9	TRBJ2-7	NA	NA	CASSVGTGIFYEQYF	TGTGCCAGCAGCGTAGGGACGGGGATCTTCTACGAGCAGTACTTC
TRBV6-6	TRBJ1-1	NA	NA	CATLRGFEAFF	TGTGCCACCCTGCGGGGATTTGAAGCTTTCTTT
TRBV4-3	TRBJ2-3	NA	NA	CASSQDLWQGPQYF	TGCGCCAGCAGCCAAGATTTATGGCAGGGCCCGCAGTATTTT
TRBV7-9	TRBJ2-7	few	TRBD2	CASSTSSGYEQYF	TGTGCCAGCAGCACGTCTAGCGGCTACGAGCAGTACTTC
TRBV3-1	TRBJ1-2	NA	TRBD1	CASSPSDRGKDGYTF	TGTGCCAGCAGCCCCTCCGACAGGGGCAAGGATGGCTACACCTTC
TRBV7-3	TRBJ2-1	few	NA	CASSGPGTSSEQFF	TGTGCCAGCAGCGGGCCCGGGACTTCTAGTGAGCAGTTCTTC
TRBV9	TRBJ2-7	NA	NA	CASSVGVRDPYNEQYF	TGTGCCAGCAGCGTAGGAGTGAGGGACCCCTACAATGAGCAGTACTTC
TRBV29-1	TRBJ2-3	NA	NA	CSVIGSSADTQYF	TGCAGCGTGATCGGTTCTAGTGCAGATACGCAGTATTTT
TRBV29-1	TRBJ2-1	NA	NA	CSVEGNEQFF	TGCAGCGTTGAGGGTAATGAGCAGTTCTTC
TRBV6-1	TRBJ2-6	few	NA	CASSQGEGGHSGANVLTF	TGTGCCAGCAGTCAAGGGGAAGGCGGGCACTCTGGGGCCAACGTCCTGACTTTC
TRBV6-2/TRBV6-3	TRBJ2-1	NA	TRBD2	CASRTLASGTSGTLGPYNEQFF	TGTGCCAGCAGAACCCTTGCTTCCGGGACTAGCGGCACCCTAGGTCCCTACAATGAGCAGTTCTTC
TRBV3-1	TRBJ1-1	NA	NA	CASSQVMSTEAFF	TGTGCCAGCAGCCAAGTAATGAGCACTGAAGCTTTCTTT
TRBV6-6	TRBJ2-5	NA	TRBD2	CASSPGGGLTQYF	TGTGCCAGCAGTCCGGGAGGAGGGCTGACCCAGTACTTC
TRBV4-2	TRBJ1-6	NA	NA	CASSQEIGDTRFHF	TGTGCCAGCAGCCAAGAGATCGGGGACACCCGCTTCCACTTT
TRBV28	TRBJ1-2	few	NA	CASNGVRGNYGYTF	TGTGCCAGCAACGGGGTCAGGGGAAACTATGGCTACACCTTC
TRBV5-1	TRBJ1-1	NA	TRBD1	CASSLVGQGVTEAFF	TGCGCCAGCAGCTTGGTAGGGCAGGGGGTCACTGAAGCTTTCTTT
TRBV20-1	TRBJ1-2	NA	NA	CSASQPGQKSYGYTF	TGCAGTGCTTCCCAACCGGGCCAAAAGAGCTATGGCTACACCTTC
TRBV18	TRBJ1-2	NA	NA	CASSPSTDNYGYTF	TGTGCCAGCTCACCAAGTACAGATAACTATGGCTACACCTTC
TRBV4-1	TRBJ2-3	once	TRBD2	CASSQAPNLAGVLYF	TGCGCCAGCAGCCAAGCCCCAAATCTAGCGGGAGTCCTGTATTTT
TRBV11-2	TRBJ1-2	few	NA	CASSPSGPNYGYTF	TGTGCCAGCAGCCCCTCAGGCCCTAACTATGGCTACACCTTC
TRBV5-1	TRBJ2-5	NA	NA	CASRPLTGQETQYF	TGCGCCAGCAGGCCATTGACTGGGCAAGAGACCCAGTACTTC
TRBV29-1	TRBJ1-1	few	NA	CSVARATFGMDTEAFF	TGCAGCGTTGCGAGGGCCACCTTTGGGATGGACACTGAAGCTTTCTTT
TRBV27	TRBJ2-5	few	TRBD2	CASSTIAGGPQETQYF	TGTGCCAGCAGTACCATAGCGGGAGGGCCCCAAGAGACCCAGTACTTC
TRBV5-1	TRBJ2-1	NA	NA	CASSSQGSEQFF	TGCGCCAGCAGCTCCCAGGGTAGTGAGCAGTTCTTC
TRBV7-3	TRBJ2-1	NA	NA	CASSLTRGVVNEQFF	TGTGCCAGCAGCTTAACCAGGGGGGTTGTAAATGAGCAGTTCTTC
TRBV25-1	TRBJ1-6	NA	TRBD1	CASRNTGDSPLHF	TGTGCCAGCAGGAACACAGGGGATTCACCCCTCCACTTT
TRBV7-9	TRBJ2-5	NA	NA	CASSFWDLGTQYF	TGTGCCAGCAGCTTCTGGGACTTGGGGACCCAGTACTTC
TRBV25-1	TRBJ2-3	few	NA	CASSEYRTSTDTQYF	TGTGCCAGCAGTGAATATCGAACTTCCACAGATACGCAGTATTTT
TRBV6-5	TRBJ2-1	NA	NA	CASSYRGSSYNEQFF	TGTGCCAGCAGTTACCGGGGAAGCTCCTACAATGAGCAGTTCTTC
TRBV20-1	TRBJ1-2	few	TRBD1	CSARDTGGGGYTF	TGCAGTGCTAGAGATACAGGGGGGGGTGGCTACACCTTC
TRBV5-6	TRBJ2-7	once	NA	CASSTRRGTYEQYF	TGTGCCAGCAGCACAAGACGGGGTACCTACGAGCAGTACTTC
TRBV7-2	TRBJ2-7	many	TRBD1	CASSIGQGGEQYF	TGTGCCAGCAGCATCGGACAGGGGGGAGAGCAGTACTTC
TRBV20-1	TRBJ2-7	NA	TRBD2	CSALLAEASYEQYF	TGCAGTGCCCTTCTAGCGGAGGCCTCCTACGAGCAGTACTTC
TRBV20-1	TRBJ1-3	NA	TRBD1	CSARPTGGGNTIYF	TGCAGTGCTAGACCTACAGGGGGAGGAAACACCATATATTTT
TRBV18	TRBJ1-2	NA	NA	CASSPLGADRDYNYGYTF	TGTGCCAGCTCACCACTCGGGGCGGACAGAGACTATAACTATGGCTACACCTTC
TRBV12-3/TRBV12-4	TRBJ2-3	few	NA	CASGPSAGLYTQYF	TGTGCCAGCGGACCTTCCGCGGGTCTTTATACGCAGTATTTT
TRBV20-1	TRBJ1-6	NA	NA	CSARDDGLLNSPLHF	TGCAGTGCTAGAGATGACGGTCTGCTAAATTCACCCCTCCACTTT
TRBV20-1	TRBJ2-5	NA	NA	CSAKETQYF	TGCAGTGCGAAAGAGACCCAGTACTTC
TRBV18	TRBJ1-6	NA	TRBD1	CASSPGQGGSSPLHF	TGTGCCAGCTCACCCGGACAGGGCGGAAGTTCACCCCTCCACTTT
TRBV9	TRBJ2-2	NA	TRBD1	CASSRGQGNTGELFF	TGTGCCAGCAGCCGCGGACAGGGGAACACCGGGGAGCTGTTTTTT
TRBV24-1	TRBJ2-7	NA	TRBD1	CATSAGQGFSEQYF	TGTGCCACCAGTGCGGGACAGGGGTTCTCCGAGCAGTACTTC
TRBV4-2	TRBJ1-5	NA	NA	CASSQVGVQPQHF	TGTGCCAGCAGCCAAGTAGGGGTTCAGCCCCAGCATTTT
TRBV29-1	TRBJ1-1	few	TRBD1	CSILGQMNTEAFF	TGCAGCATACTGGGACAGATGAACACTGAAGCTTTCTTT
TRBV7-2	TRBJ2-5	NA	TRBD2	CASSSRTSGNTNEQYF	TGTGCCAGCAGCTCTAGGACTAGCGGGAATACAAATGAGCAGTACTTC
TRBV6-2/TRBV6-3	TRBJ1-5	NA	TRBD1	CASSGDRNQPQHF	TGTGCCAGCAGCGGGGACAGGAATCAGCCCCAGCATTTT